This T cell receptor beta chain was recovered during a study of CD4 T cells in relation to SARS-CoV-2 and coronaviruses. TCRdb keeps only in-frame clones here, not all; method: immunoSEQ multiplex PCR. This table holds about 36,000 clones, roughly 80% found once. On this clone: Its specificity is unknown.

Per germline, CDR1 LGHDT and CDR2 YNNKEL (reference sequence). There are 14 residues in the CDR3. The V gene lost 1 base and the J gene lost 1 base, with 2 bases spanning the gap. The sequence derives from an adult with COVID-19. Sequencing was done on a sample of naive CD4+ T cells from PBMCs, cultured in vitro. The subset: naive CD4+ T cells isolated by negative enrichment. J is TRBJ1-6 and V is TRBV3-1 (or the pseudogene TRBV3-2); the D is unclear. In DNA form, the CDR3 reads TGTGCCAGCAGCCAAGGATCCTATAATTCACCCCTCCACTTT. This codes for CASSQGSYNSPLHF.